This T cell receptor beta chain was retrieved from a study of CD8 T cells in Susac syndrome. In its sample, this clonotype was seen a few times. CD8+ and CD4+ T cells from blood underwent TCR beta sequencing. Relapsing-remitting disease, either stable or active, was present in the multiple sclerosis controls, who were treatment-naive patients. The CDR3 is made up of 15 amino acids. Germline loops: CDR1 SGHAT, CDR2 FQNNGV. V shed 5 bases, J shed 3 bases, and the junction held 9 bases outside the gene matches. RNA amounts of roughly 0.45 to 1 ug underwent reverse transcription with random hexamers. The method of amplification for TCR beta CDR3 was immunoSEQ multiplex PCR, covering 54 Vbeta and 13 Jbeta. TCRdb used MiXCR to reprocess the immunoSEQ multiplex PCR reads, holding one entry per CDR3 protein. The sample includes about 290,000 distinct CDR3 sequences, 65% to 90% of them seen just once.

The material sequenced was CD8+ T cells from PBMCs. The sequence was collected from a human donor with multiple sclerosis. The gene calls are TRBV11-2 and TRBJ1-1; TRBD1 matches at 7 bases. The CDR3 DNA sequence: TGTGCCAGCAGCGGACAGGAGACCTTAGACACTGAAGCTTTCTTT. Translation gives CASSGQETLDTEAFF.